What follows are 18 T cell receptor beta chains derived from one specimen sequenced in a study of cytomegalovirus exposure and HLA in healthy donors. Sequencing used immunoSEQ multiplex PCR; TCRdb keeps in-frame clones, though not all of them. Of roughly 180,000 clones listed, around four fifths are singletons. What was sequenced was PBMCs. Every receptor here comes from a man in his late teens or twenties in good health and CMV-seropositive.

The chain uses TRBV27 and TRBJ2-2; 9 bases align to TRBD2. V lost 1 base and J lost 6; bases outside the gene matches: 9. The length of the CDR3 is 17 residues. CDR1 is MNHEY, CDR2 SMNVEV, per germline (reference sequence). The CDR3: CASSLYVGGRGAGELFF. CDR3 DNA sequence: TGTGCCAGCAGTTTATACGTAGGCGGGAGGGGGGCCGGGGAGCTGTTTTTT.

The chain carries TRBV30 and TRBJ1-2; 7 bases are a match to TRBD1. CDR1 is GTSNPN, CDR2 SVGIG, per germline (reference sequence). The CDR3 extends over 12 amino acids. V was pared by 7 bases and J by 7 bases, with 9 bases of the junction left unmatched. Here the CDR3 DNA reads TGTGCCTCCTTCTCTAACAGGGGTGGCTACACCTTC. It translates to CASFSNRGGYTF.

This chain joins TRBV28 and TRBJ2-1; a weak D match, TRBD1 (5 bases). The CDR3 is 14 amino acids. Germline CDR1 and CDR2: MDHEN and SYDVKM. V lost 5 bases to trimming and J lost 1 base, with 9 bases between them. CDR3 sequence: CASSRTFSYNEQFF. The CDR3 DNA reads as TGTGCCAGCAGTCGGACATTTTCCTACAATGAGCAGTTCTTC.

CDR3 nucleotides: TGTGCCAGCAGTTTCGACCGGGACAGGGTGAGCGAGCAGTACTTC. Residues: CASSFDRDRVSEQYF. The V and J genes are TRBV7-8 and TRBJ2-7, with 9 positions matching TRBD1. Losses at the gene ends were 6 bases for V and 6 bases for J; bases not matched to a gene: 12. The CDR3 runs 15 residues. Germline assignment: CDR1 SGHVS and CDR2 FQNEAQ.

This clone was observed once. The CDR3 loop reads CAWSIGASAQETQYF. In nucleotides, the CDR3 is TGTGCCTGGAGTATCGGGGCTAGCGCGCAAGAGACCCAGTACTTC. This sequence joins TRBV30 and TRBJ2-5; D might be TRBD2 (6 bases). Germline V lookup: CDR1 GTSNPN, CDR2 SVGIG (reference sequence). V was trimmed by 2 bases and J by 2 bases, leaving 15 bases between them. This CDR3 region has 15 residues.

This chain connects TRBV7-8 to TRBJ2-3, with 13 positions matching TRBD2. CDR1 and CDR2 from the germline V gene are SGHVS and FQNEAQ. The J segment lost 4 bases and the V segment lost 5 bases, leaving 3 bases of the junction unmatched. There are 15 residues in the CDR3. As DNA, the CDR3 is TGTGCCAGCAGCCGGACTAGCGGGAGTTCAGATACGCAGTATTTT. As protein: CASSRTSGSSDTQYF.

The CDR3 region has the DNA TGTGCCAGCAGTTACGGGGAGGGCCCCTCTTACAATGAGCAGTTCTTC. Translating gives CASSYGEGPSYNEQFF. The gene calls are TRBV6-6 and TRBJ2-1; 7 bases align to TRBD2. The CDR3 extends over 16 amino acids. J lost 4 bases, V lost 2 bases, and 8 bases had no gene match. Germline loops: CDR1 MNHNY, CDR2 SVGAGI (reference sequence).

V gene TRBV5-6 combines with J gene TRBJ2-3; D remains ambiguous. Germline V gene sequence: CDR1 SGHDT, CDR2 YYEEEE. V was clipped by 0 bases and J by 5 bases, with 13 bases between them. The CDR3 runs 15 residues. The CDR3 sequence: CASSLVVSEVDTQYF. In DNA form, the CDR3 reads TGTGCCAGCAGCTTGGTTGTGTCCGAGGTAGATACGCAGTATTTT.

The CDR3 DNA follows: TGTGCCAGCAGCTCCGGGACAGGTCGCTCCTCTACGCAGTATTTT. Its translation: CASSSGTGRSSTQYF. This chain joins TRBV6-4 and TRBJ2-3, with 8 bases matching TRBD1. In germline, CDR1 is MRHNA, CDR2 SNTAGT. The CDR3 is made up of 15 amino acids. Trimming removed 6 bases from V and 8 bases from J; junction bases left unmatched: 13.

The V call is TRBV9, the J call TRBJ2-2; 7 nucleotides match TRBD2. Germline CDR1 and CDR2: SGDLS and YYNGEE. The V segment lost 3 bases and the J segment 5 bases; nucleotides outside the gene matches: 10. CDR3 length: 16 residues. CDR3 residues: CASSAPGTTKTGELFF. The CDR3 region has the DNA TGTGCCAGCAGCGCCCCCGGGACTACTAAAACCGGGGAGCTGTTTTTT. Together with reference TRBV9 and TRBJ2-2, the CDR3 gives the full variable domain: DSGVTQTPKHLITATGQRVTLRCSPRSGDLSVYWYQQSLDQGLQFLIQYYNGEERAKGNILERFSAQQFPDLHSELNLSSLELGDSALYFCASSAPGTTKTGELFFGEGSRLTVL.

The V and J genes are TRBV11-2 and TRBJ1-2; D is perhaps TRBD1 (5 bases). This CDR3 is 15 amino acids long. The V and J ends lost 2 bases and 1 base respectively, with 11 bases between them. Germline V gives CDR1 SGHAT, CDR2 FQNNGV. CDR3 in amino acids: CASSLTQTDNYGYTF. The CDR3 bases are TGTGCCAGCAGCTTAACCCAGACAGATAACTATGGCTACACCTTC.

The chain recombines TRBV2 with TRBJ2-7, with a tentative D call TRBD1 (6 bases). Trimming stripped 4 bases from V and 5 bases from J, with 6 bases between. CDR1 SNHLY and CDR2 FYNNEI come from the germline V gene. The CDR3 is 11 amino acids. CDR3: CASSGGHEQYF. CDR3 DNA sequence: TGTGCCAGCAGTGGGGGGCACGAGCAGTACTTC.

The chain recombines TRBV18 with TRBJ2-3, with 8 nucleotides matching TRBD2. The V segment lost 6 bases and the J segment 2 bases; nucleotides outside the gene matches: 7. Germline values: CDR1 KGHSH, CDR2 LQKENI. There are 15 residues in the CDR3. The CDR3 here is CASSRLAGYTDTQYF. Here the CDR3 DNA reads TGTGCCAGCTCTCGATTAGCGGGATACACAGATACGCAGTATTTT.

This clone was observed a single time. CDR3 DNA: TGTGCCTGGAGTGTAGGACAGTATGGCTACACCTTC. The encoded protein is CAWSVGQYGYTF. The chain joins TRBV30 to TRBJ1-2, with D perhaps TRBD1 (6 bases). The CDR3 extends over 12 amino acids. Between the trimmed V and J ends, which lost 0 bases and 5 bases, there was a span of 7 bases. Germline CDR1 reads GTSNPN; CDR2 reads SVGIG (reference sequence).

The chain couples TRBV7-8 to TRBJ2-7; 8 nucleotides agree with TRBD1. The CDR3 is 14 amino acids. With V trimmed by 3 bases and J by 4 bases, 5 bases remained unmatched. Germline loops: CDR1 SGHVS, CDR2 FQNEAQ. In DNA form, the CDR3 reads TGTGCCAGCAGCTTCGGACAGGGATCGTACGAGCAGTACTTC. Translation: CASSFGQGSYEQYF.

The rearrangement uses TRBV7-3 and TRBJ2-2; 8 bases fit TRBD1. Trimming took 5 bases from V and 7 from J; bases not matched to a gene: 12. CDR3 length equals 16 residues. Germline CDR1 is SGHTA and CDR2 is FQGTGA. The CDR3 spells CASSPNGQGVGGELFF. CDR3 bases: TGTGCCAGCAGCCCAAACGGACAGGGAGTGGGCGGGGAGCTGTTTTTT.

This clone appeared a single time. The chain joins TRBV19 to TRBJ2-7; D is possibly TRBD2 (5 bases). The CDR3 is 15 amino acids. The germline CDR1 and CDR2 sequences are LNHDA and SQIVND (reference sequence). V was cut by 5 bases and J by 2 bases, with 16 bases left in between. The CDR3 sequence is CASSVTRSSPYEQYF. CDR3 nucleotide sequence: TGTGCCAGTAGTGTAACGCGATCTAGCCCCTACGAGCAGTACTTC.

The rearrangement uses TRBV27 and TRBJ1-2; D is possibly TRBD1 (6 bases). Germline assignment: CDR1 MNHEY and CDR2 SMNVEV (reference sequence). V shed 1 base and J shed 4 bases, with 28 bases lying between them. The CDR3 length is 20 residues. CDR3 protein: CASSLFYGNPGQTLSYGYTF. The CDR3 DNA reads TGTGCCAGCAGTTTATTTTACGGAAACCCCGGACAGACCCTAAGCTATGGCTACACCTTC.